This TCR beta chain was recorded in a study of T cell changes during pregnancy in multiple sclerosis. Using immunoSEQ multiplex PCR, the repertoire was profiled, and TCRdb retains in-frame clones only, with some absent. This sample has about 54,000 clones, with about 91% found just once. The CDR3 is 13 amino acids. The V and J ends lost 2 bases and 8 bases, in that order; junction bases with no gene match: 6. Germline-derived CDR1 and CDR2 are SGHRS and YFSETQ. The rearrangement links TRBV5-1 to TRBJ1-1; 7 bases map to TRBD1. The material was peripheral blood, obtained after pregnancy. The source of this sequence is a female donor in good health, enrolled as a control in a pregnancy study. As DNA, the CDR3 is TGCGCCAGCAGCTTCGGGACAGCGGAAGAAGCTTTCTTT. It codes for CASSFGTAEEAFF. The entire variable domain, with the rest obtained from reference TRBV5-1 and TRBJ1-1, is as follows: KAGVTQTPRYLIKTRGQQVTLSCSPISGHRSVSWYQQTPGQGLQFLFEYFSETQRNKGNFPGRFSGRQFSNSRSEMNVSTLELGDSALYLCASSFGTAEEAFFGQGTRLTVV.